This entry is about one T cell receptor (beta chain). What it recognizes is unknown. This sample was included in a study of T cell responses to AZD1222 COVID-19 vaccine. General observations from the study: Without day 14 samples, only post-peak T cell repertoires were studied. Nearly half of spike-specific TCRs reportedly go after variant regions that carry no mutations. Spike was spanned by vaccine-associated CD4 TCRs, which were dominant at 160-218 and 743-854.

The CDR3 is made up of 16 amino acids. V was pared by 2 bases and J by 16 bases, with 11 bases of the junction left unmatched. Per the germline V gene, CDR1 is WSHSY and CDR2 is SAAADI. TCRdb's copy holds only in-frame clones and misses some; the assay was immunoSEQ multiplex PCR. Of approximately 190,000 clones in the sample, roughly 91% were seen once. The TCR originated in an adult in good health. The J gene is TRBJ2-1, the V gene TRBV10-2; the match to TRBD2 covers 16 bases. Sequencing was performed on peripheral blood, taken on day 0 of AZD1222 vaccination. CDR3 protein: CASSESLGTSGRAQFF. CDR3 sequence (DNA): TGCGCCAGCAGTGAGAGTCTAGGGACTAGCGGGAGGGCCCAATTCTTC.